This passage covers 29 T cell receptor beta chains from one sample sequenced in a study of tumor-infiltrating lymphocytes in oesophageal squamous cell carcinoma. One entry per CDR3 protein results from TCRdb running MiXCR on the PCR reads. The sample has about 12,000 distinct CDR3 sequences, about 50% seen once. Input material: esophageal tumor tissue. The receptors shown here come from a female donor with esophageal squamous cell carcinoma.

The CDR3 nucleotides read TGTGCCAGCACCTCCTCAGTCCGCGGGAGGCTGGAGCTGTTTTTT. This gives the protein CASTSSVRGRLELFF. This chain connects TRBV7-3 to TRBJ2-2; 8 nucleotides match TRBD2. The length of the CDR3 is 15 residues. Germline CDR1 SGHTA, CDR2 FQGTGA. V was clipped by 7 bases and J by 10 bases; unmatched bases: 14.

The chain has TRBV7-2 and TRBJ2-5; D gene unclear. The CDR3 loop spans 11 amino acids. CDR1 is SGHTA and CDR2 is FQGNSA in the germline V gene. The germline V and J ends were trimmed by 5 bases and 2 bases, with 3 bases remaining between them. The CDR3 DNA reads TGTGCCAGCAGCCCGCAAGAGACCCAGTACTTC. It is translated as CASSPQETQYF.

This clonotype was seen at least ten times. The chain links TRBV27 to TRBJ2-2; D is possibly TRBD2 (5 bases). The V gene lost 0 bases and the J gene lost 1 base, with 9 bases spanning the gap. The CDR3 covers 16 residues. Germline CDR1 and CDR2: MNHEY and SMNVEV (reference sequence). The CDR3 region is CASSLSIRGNTGELFF. The CDR3 DNA follows: TGTGCCAGCAGTTTATCGATTCGGGGGAACACCGGGGAGCTGTTTTTT.

This clonotype is labeled as large. The genes are TRBV7-2 and TRBJ2-1; TRBD1 aligns across 7 bases. The CDR3 spans 13 residues. The germline CDR1 and CDR2 sequences are SGHTA and FQGNSA. Trimming took 1 base from V and 13 from J; bases not matched to a gene: 7. The DNA of the CDR3 is TGTGCCAGCAGCTTAGGGGAAGGGACAGCTCAGTTCTTC. Protein: CASSLGEGTAQFF.

This clonotype was found a few times. V and J are TRBV10-3 and TRBJ1-2; 10 bases line up with TRBD1. Germline V CDR1 and CDR2: ENHRY, SYGVKD. This CDR3 is built from 17 residues. V lost 5 bases and J lost 2; bases outside the gene matches: 11. CDR3 sequence reads: CAISFGQGVLANYGYTF. The CDR3 nucleotides read TGTGCCATCAGTTTCGGACAGGGGGTCTTAGCCAACTATGGCTACACCTTC.

The gene calls are TRBV7-9 and TRBJ2-5; possible D gene TRBD2, 6 bases. Trimming pared 5 bases from V and 11 bases from J, leaving 24 bases between. CDR1 is SEHNR and CDR2 is FQNEAQ in the germline V gene (reference sequence). The CDR3 has 15 amino acids. This CDR3 is CASSPWEDSYNEQYF. Written as DNA, the CDR3 is TGTGCCAGCAGCCCTTGGGAGGACTCCTACAATGAGCAGTACTTC.

This clonotype occurred a few times. For the CDR3, the DNA is TGTGCCAGCAGCTTAGTTAAGCGTTGTCAAGAGACCCAGTACTTC. It specifies CASSLVKRCQETQYF. The chain recombines TRBV11-3 with TRBJ2-5; D not resolved. Germline V gene sequence: CDR1 SGHNT, CDR2 YENEEA. Trimming removed 1 base from V and 2 bases from J, with 11 bases in between. CDR3 length: 15 amino acids.

This chain joins TRBV7-1 and TRBJ2-5, with 8 bases aligning to TRBD2. The DNA matches TRBJ2-1 better at its end, which makes the J call doubtful. TRBV7-1 is placed among ORFs of uncertain function. This CDR3 contains 16 residues. The CDR3: CASGDLFGFGGDEQFF. CDR3 coding DNA: TGTGCCAGCGGCGACCTATTCGGATTCGGGGGGGATGAGCAGTTCTTC.

This rearrangement joins TRBV5-1 to TRBJ2-3; 8 bases match TRBD2. Trimming removed 4 bases from V and 3 bases from J; junction bases left unmatched: 4. The CDR3 is 14 residues long. Germline loops: CDR1 SGHRS, CDR2 YFSETQ. This CDR3 reads CASSERGNTDTQYF. The CDR3 region has the DNA TGCGCCAGCAGCGAGCGGGGGAATACAGATACGCAGTATTTT.

Ten or more counts support this clonotype. The genes are TRBV6-4 and TRBJ2-1, with D unclear. CDR1 and CDR2 from the germline V gene are MRHNA and SNTAGT. V was trimmed by 5 bases and J by 5 bases, leaving 19 bases between them. CDR3 length: 16 residues. The CDR3 protein is CASSPLGIVSNNEQFF. CDR3 DNA sequence: TGTGCCAGCAGTCCCTTAGGGATAGTCTCGAACAATGAGCAGTTCTTC.

This clonotype was detected only once. V gene TRBV10-3 combines with J gene TRBJ2-3; D is ambiguous. This CDR3 contains 13 residues. The V gene lost 4 bases and the J gene lost 3 bases, with 8 bases spanning the gap. Germline loops: CDR1 ENHRY, CDR2 SYGVKD. CDR3 nucleotides: TGTGCCATCAGTGCGAGCCGGACAGATACGCAGTATTTT. It translates to CAISASRTDTQYF.

The chain has TRBV24-1 and TRBJ2-5, with 7 nucleotides matching TRBD2. The CDR3 contains 13 residues. The V and J ends lost 10 bases and 5 bases, in that order; junction bases with no gene match: 9. Per germline, CDR1 KGHDR and CDR2 SFDVKD. This chain's CDR3 is CATSTSPSETQYF. The CDR3 region has the DNA TGTGCCACGTCGACTAGCCCTTCGGAGACCCAGTACTTC.

V gene TRBV4-3 combines with J gene TRBJ2-3, with 7 positions matching TRBD2. The closer fit of TRBJ2-1 to the DNA end suggests the J call may be wrong. This CDR3 comprises 16 residues. Per the germline V gene, CDR1 is LGHNA and CDR2 is YSLEER. The chain's CDR3 is CASSQGEGSGFYEQFF. The DNA of the CDR3 is TGCGCCAGCAGCCAAGGGGAGGGGAGCGGCTTCTACGAGCAGTTCTTC.

This clonotype was found a few times. The CDR3 bases are TGTGCCAGCAGCTTCGGACCACTCGTCGGGTACGAGCAGTACTTC. It is translated as CASSFGPLVGYEQYF. The chain has TRBV7-8 and TRBJ2-1; unclear D gene. Judging by the DNA end, TRBJ2-7 fits better; the J call may be wrong. The CDR3 totals 15 residues. Germline CDR1 reads SGHVS; CDR2 reads FQNEAQ.

V usage is TRBV7-8 and J usage is TRBJ2-1, with 8 bases fitting TRBD1. This CDR3 contains 16 residues. Germline CDR1 SGHVS, CDR2 FQNEAQ. V shed 6 bases, J shed 0 bases, and the junction held 7 bases outside the gene matches. For the CDR3, the DNA is TGTGCCAGCAGACCCCGAACAGGGGGCTCCTACAATGAGCAGTTCTTC. It specifies CASRPRTGGSYNEQFF.

Notes on this clonotype: A much larger clone is a single base away; this may be a read error. V and J are TRBV9 and TRBJ2-1; D unclear. Trimming cost V 0 bases and J 8 bases, with 9 bases left between them. The CDR3 length is 13 residues. The germline V gene encodes CDR1 SGDLS and CDR2 YYNGEE. In nucleotides, the CDR3 is TGTGCCAGCAGCGTAGGCGACGGCGATGAGCAGTTCTTC. Protein: CASSVGDGDEQFF.

By sample fraction, this clonotype is medium-sized. The chain links TRBV6-6 to TRBJ1-5; D remains unclear. Germline V gives CDR1 MNHNY, CDR2 SVGAGI (reference sequence). The V end was cut by 2 bases, the J end by 0 bases, with 8 bases between. CDR3 length: 15 residues. CDR3 amino acids: CASSYDQYSNQPQHF. The CDR3 DNA reads TGTGCCAGCAGTTACGACCAGTATAGCAATCAGCCCCAGCATTTT.

This clonotype was counted many times. The rearrangement joins TRBV20-1 to TRBJ1-1; 7 bases fit TRBD1. The CDR3 is 15 residues long. Losses at the gene ends were 6 bases for V and 1 base for J; bases not matched to a gene: 11. Germline CDR1 DFQATT, CDR2 SNEGSKA (reference sequence). CDR3: CSAQIPGQRNTEAFF. CDR3 nucleotides: TGCAGTGCCCAAATCCCGGGACAGAGGAACACTGAAGCTTTCTTT.

The chain uses TRBV7-8 and TRBJ2-5; 11 bases match TRBD1. The J call is in doubt because the DNA end fits TRBJ2-6 better. Germline loops: CDR1 SGHVS, CDR2 FQNEAQ. The CDR3 spans 19 residues. CDR3: CASSLTGTGGSSGANVLTF. The CDR3 DNA reads as TGTGCCAGCAGCTTAACCGGGACAGGGGGTAGCTCTGGGGCCAACGTCCTGACTTTC.

Only a few counts were recorded for this clonotype. The chain uses TRBV12-3 or TRBV12-4 and TRBJ2-4, with a weak D call TRBD2 (6 bases). The CDR3 is 14 amino acids. V was cut by 4 bases and J by 13 bases, with 20 bases left in between. The CDR3 loop is CASSSLVTGGEQYF. The CDR3 nucleotides are TGTGCCAGCAGTTCCCTCGTCACGGGCGGGGAGCAGTACTTC.

This rearrangement joins TRBV7-2 to TRBJ2-1; 7 positions agree with TRBD1. The assigned J gene may be wrong: the sequence end matches TRBJ2-7 better. CDR1 SGHTA and CDR2 FQGNSA come from the germline V gene. This CDR3 spans 15 amino acids. The CDR3: CASSLEGAMAYEQYF. The CDR3 DNA reads TGTGCCAGCAGCCTAGAGGGGGCAATGGCCTACGAGCAGTACTTC.

The J gene is TRBJ2-4, the V gene TRBV6-1; tentatively, D is TRBD1 (6 bases). The DNA end lines up better with TRBJ2-7; the J call may be wrong. The V gene's germline CDR1 is MNHNS and CDR2 SASEGT. The length of the CDR3 is 14 residues. The CDR3 bases are TGTGCCAGCCATCCAGGGGAGTGGGGCTACGAGCAGTACTTC. This translates into CASHPGEWGYEQYF.

By proportion, this clonotype is large (0.1 to 1%). The J gene is TRBJ2-5, the V gene TRBV7-9; 7 nucleotides align to TRBD1. The length of the CDR3 is 16 residues. Trimming cost V 1 base and J 1 base; bases outside gene matches: 6. Germline loops: CDR1 SEHNR, CDR2 FQNEAQ (reference sequence). The CDR3 region has the DNA TGTGCCAGCAGCTTAGTGGGACAGAATCTCCAAGAGACCCAGTACTTC. Residues: CASSLVGQNLQETQYF.

As for this clonotype: The CDR3 does not end in the conserved phenylalanine or tryptophan, so this is likely a read error. The DNA is omitted, as the CDR3 cannot be located on it reliably, and the CDR3 follows TCRdb's listing. The chain joins TRBV28 to TRBJ2-7. Per germline, CDR1 MDHEN and CDR2 SYDVKM. The CDR3 adds up to 14 amino acids, both ends counted. CDR3 residues: CASSFPTYEQYFGS.

The rearrangement joins TRBV10-3 to TRBJ2-1, with 11 bases fitting TRBD2. Per germline, CDR1 ENHRY and CDR2 SYGVKD. The CDR3 runs 14 residues. J was trimmed by 12 bases and V by 5 bases; bases with no gene match: 9. The CDR3 loop is CAISTGTSGKLQFF. CDR3 DNA sequence: TGTGCCATCAGTACCGGGACTAGCGGTAAGCTGCAGTTCTTC.

Ten or more counts support this clonotype. A read error is likely, as this CDR3 ends without the conserved phenylalanine or tryptophan. The limits of the CDR3 on the DNA are not certain, so only TCRdb's listed CDR3 is given. The V gene is TRBV7-2, the J gene TRBJ2-6. Germline V gives CDR1 SGHTA, CDR2 FQGNSA. The CDR3 is 9 residues long, ends included. Here the CDR3 reads CASSLAPTS.

The V gene is TRBV29-1, the J gene TRBJ1-3; D gene uncertain. The CDR3 totals 14 residues. V dropped 3 bases and J dropped 2 bases, with 11 bases sitting between them. The germline CDR1 and CDR2 sequences are SQVTM and ANQGSEA. This CDR3 reads CSVDYEGAGNTIYF. CDR3 DNA: TGCAGCGTTGATTACGAGGGAGCTGGAAACACCATATATTTT.

This rearrangement joins TRBV7-6 to TRBJ2-5; 10 bases match TRBD1. The J call may be mistaken, given a closer DNA end match to TRBJ2-7. The CDR3 covers 16 residues. Germline CDR1 and CDR2: SGHVS and FNYEAQ. The CDR3 DNA follows: TGTGCCAGCAGCCCCACTTTGGGGACAGGGGTGCTCGAGCAGTACTTC. Its translation: CASSPTLGTGVLEQYF.

This clonotype was found many times. The CDR3 protein is CASSHLAGTSGANVLTF. In DNA, the CDR3 is TGTGCCAGCAGCCATTTAGCGGGGACCTCTGGGGCCAACGTCCTGACTTTC. The V gene is TRBV14, the J gene TRBJ2-6; 8 nucleotides match TRBD2. CDR3 size: 17 residues. Germline loops: CDR1 SGHDN, CDR2 FVKESK. After removal of 3 bases from V and 0 bases from J, the junction contained 4 bases not matched to a gene.